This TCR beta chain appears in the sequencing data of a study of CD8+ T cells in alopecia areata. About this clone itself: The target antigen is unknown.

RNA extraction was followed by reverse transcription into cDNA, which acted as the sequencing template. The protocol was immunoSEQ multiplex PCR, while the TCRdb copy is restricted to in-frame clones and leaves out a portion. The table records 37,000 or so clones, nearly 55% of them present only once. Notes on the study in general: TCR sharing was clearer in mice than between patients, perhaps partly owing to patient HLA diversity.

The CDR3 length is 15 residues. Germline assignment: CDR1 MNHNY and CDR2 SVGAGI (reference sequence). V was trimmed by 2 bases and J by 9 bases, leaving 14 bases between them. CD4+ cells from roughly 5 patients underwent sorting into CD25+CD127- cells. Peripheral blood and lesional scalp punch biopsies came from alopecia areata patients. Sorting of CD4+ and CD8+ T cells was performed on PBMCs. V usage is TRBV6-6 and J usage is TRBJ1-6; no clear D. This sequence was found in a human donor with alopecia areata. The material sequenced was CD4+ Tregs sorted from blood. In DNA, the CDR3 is TGTGCCAGCAGTTACGGCCAAGCAGAGGGTTCACCCCTCCACTTT. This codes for CASSYGQAEGSPLHF.